One sample yielded the 14 T cell receptor beta chains listed below, sequenced in a study of a mutant IDH1 vaccine in newly diagnosed glioma. These TCRs' antigens remain unknown. Time point of the sample: week 35, safety follow-up. The investigators gave 300 ug of mutant IDH1 20-mer peptide in each vaccine dose, together with topical imiquimod. TCRdb's copy holds only in-frame clones and misses some; the assay was immunoSEQ multiplex PCR. The sample shows around 54,000 clones, 70% to 90% of them seen only once. This sample comprised PBMCs, obtained from a glioma patient whose treatment included an IDH1 peptide vaccine. The receptors come from a man aged 40-50 years with glioma.

This sequence joins TRBV10-3 and TRBJ2-7; possible D gene TRBD1, 6 bases. Trimming shortened V by 10 bases and J by 5 bases, and 15 bases separated the two germline ends. This CDR3 is 12 amino acids long. Germline V gives CDR1 ENHRY, CDR2 SYGVKD. The CDR3 spells CATSGVVHEQYF. The DNA for the CDR3 is TGTGCCACCTCAGGGGTGGTCCACGAGCAGTACTTC.

The V and J genes are TRBV7-2 and TRBJ2-7; perhaps TRBD2 as D (6 bases). In germline, CDR1 is SGHTA, CDR2 FQGNSA. The CDR3 consists of 14 residues. V was shortened by 0 bases and J by 5 bases, with 11 bases between the two germline ends. For the CDR3, the DNA is TGTGCCAGCAGCTTAGCCGGGAGATTGGACGAGCAGTACTTC. It codes for CASSLAGRLDEQYF.

V is TRBV29-1 and J is TRBJ2-1; unclear D gene. CDR3 length equals 11 residues. V lost 7 bases and J 8 bases, leaving 12 bases between the germline ends. Germline CDR1 reads SQVTM; CDR2 reads ANQGSEA. The CDR3 DNA is TGCAGCGCCCCTCGAGGCGATGAGCAGTTCTTC. Protein product: CSAPRGDEQFF.

The chain joins TRBV5-8 to TRBJ2-5; 10 bases map to TRBD2. CDR1 is SGHTS, CDR2 YDEGEE, per germline. CDR3 length: 14 amino acids. The J segment lost 3 bases and the V segment lost 3 bases, leaving 2 bases of the junction unmatched. CDR3 in amino acids: CASSSAGGEETQYF. DNA of the CDR3: TGTGCCAGCAGCTCAGCGGGAGGGGAAGAGACCCAGTACTTC.

This clone appeared a single time. J is TRBJ2-1 and V is TRBV5-1; 9 nucleotides align to TRBD2. The CDR3 is made up of 15 amino acids. V dropped 4 bases and J dropped 0; count of bases not matched to a gene: 2. The V gene's germline CDR1 is SGHRS and CDR2 YFSETQ. The CDR3 DNA reads TGCGCCAGCAGCGATAGCGGGAGCTCCTACAATGAGCAGTTCTTC. It translates to CASSDSGSSYNEQFF.

This chain joins TRBV7-2 and TRBJ2-5; D may be TRBD1 (5 bases). Trimming left V 3 bases short and J 0 bases short, with 8 bases between. Germline assignment: CDR1 SGHTA and CDR2 FQGNSA. This CDR3 has 14 amino acids. The CDR3 sequence is CASSLSGYQETQYF. Written as DNA, the CDR3 is TGTGCCAGCAGCTTGTCAGGGTACCAAGAGACCCAGTACTTC.

The chain links TRBV7-9 to TRBJ2-5; no definite D call. This CDR3 has 15 residues. From germline, CDR1 is SEHNR and CDR2 FQNEAQ (reference sequence). The V and J ends lost 6 bases and 2 bases respectively, with 16 bases between them. The chain's CDR3 is CASSQTGSIQETQYF. The CDR3 nucleotides read TGTGCCAGCAGTCAAACCGGGTCCATTCAAGAGACCCAGTACTTC.

The rearrangement links TRBV10-3 to TRBJ2-3; 11 bases fit TRBD2. The length of the CDR3 is 14 residues. Germline V lookup: CDR1 ENHRY, CDR2 SYGVKD. Trimming cost V 10 bases and J 5 bases; bases outside gene matches: 8. The CDR3 protein is CATALAGERDTQYF. CDR3 DNA sequence: TGTGCCACCGCACTAGCGGGAGAGAGAGATACGCAGTATTTT.

This rearrangement joins TRBV5-1 to TRBJ1-4; D is unclear. Germline V gene sequence: CDR1 SGHRS, CDR2 YFSETQ. This CDR3 contains 11 residues. The V end was cut by 4 bases, the J end by 5 bases, with 3 bases between. The CDR3 DNA reads as TGCGCCAGCAGCCAGAATGAAAAACTGTTTTTT. Translation: CASSQNEKLFF.

The V call is TRBV19, the J call TRBJ2-7, with TRBD2 matching 9 bases. Germline CDR1 reads LNHDA; CDR2 reads SQIVND (reference sequence). This CDR3 contains 13 residues. Trimming at V came to 3 bases and at J to 5 bases, leaving 2 bases not matched to a gene. Here the CDR3 DNA reads TGTGCCAGTAGTATTCTAGCGGGAAACGAGCAGTACTTC. As protein: CASSILAGNEQYF.

The chain links TRBV25-1 to TRBJ2-1; 9 bases line up with TRBD2. CDR1 MGHDK and CDR2 SYGVNS come from the germline V gene. CDR3 length equals 16 residues. With 0 bases clipped from V and 7 bases from J, the junction kept 7 bases outside the gene matches. The CDR3 is CASSEYGAGGSNEQFF. In nucleotides, the CDR3 is TGTGCCAGCAGTGAATACGGAGCGGGAGGAAGTAATGAGCAGTTCTTC.

The V gene is TRBV27, the J gene TRBJ2-7, with D maybe TRBD1 (6 bases). The CDR3 consists of 15 residues. V was shortened by 6 bases and J by 2 bases, with 17 bases between the two germline ends. Germline assignment: CDR1 MNHEY and CDR2 SMNVEV (reference sequence). The CDR3: CASRHSTGSAYEQYF. The CDR3 DNA reads as TGTGCCAGCAGACACTCGACAGGCTCCGCCTACGAGCAGTACTTC.

The chain recombines TRBV9 with TRBJ2-2; D not certain. V was cut by 0 bases and J by 6 bases, with 3 bases left in between. Germline lookup yields CDR1 SGDLS and CDR2 YYNGEE. CDR3 length: 12 amino acids. CDR3 protein: CASSVGPGELFF. In nucleotides, the CDR3 is TGTGCCAGCAGCGTAGGACCCGGGGAGCTGTTTTTT.

The genes are TRBV6-5 and TRBJ2-2, with unresolved D. V was cut by 0 bases and J by 1 base, with 6 bases left in between. The CDR3 is made up of 15 amino acids. CDR1 is MNHEY, CDR2 SVGAGI, per germline. The DNA for the CDR3 is TGTGCCAGCAGTTACTCTGTTCTGAACACCGGGGAGCTGTTTTTT. This translates into CASSYSVLNTGELFF.